The 8 T cell receptor beta chains presented below share a single source sample, sequenced in a study of T cell responses to AZD1222 COVID-19 vaccine. Assay used: immunoSEQ multiplex PCR; TCRdb lists only in-frame clones, some missing. The repertoire includes 130,000 or so clones, roughly 93% of them detected once, and around 1% sits in the top ten. Sample: peripheral blood, taken 28 days after the second AZD1222 dose. These receptor sequences come from an adult who received the AZD1222 COVID-19 vaccine.

The chain recombines TRBV6-5 with TRBJ1-5; 11 nucleotides align to TRBD1. Germline V gene data show CDR1 as MNHEY and CDR2 as SVGAGI. V shed 5 bases and J 3 bases; nucleotides not matched to a gene: 3. The CDR3 length is 15 residues. This chain's CDR3 is CASSQDRGPNQPQHF. DNA of the CDR3: TGTGCCAGCAGTCAGGACAGGGGGCCCAATCAGCCCCAGCATTTT.

This chain uses TRBV6-6 with TRBJ2-1; D ambiguous. The ends were cut back, 4 bases at V and 7 bases at J, with 5 bases in the middle. The V gene's germline CDR1 is MNHNY and CDR2 SVGAGI (reference sequence). The CDR3 loop spans 11 amino acids. CDR3 DNA sequence: TGTGCCAGCAGTTCCCGTAATGAGCAGTTCTTC. It translates to CASSSRNEQFF.

This clone occurred once. The V gene is TRBV10-3, the J gene TRBJ1-1, with unresolved D. The CDR3 loop spans 16 amino acids. CDR1 ENHRY and CDR2 SYGVKD come from the germline V gene. Trimming took 1 base from V and 2 from J, leaving 14 bases between them. CDR3 in amino acids: CAISEWSAGKNTEAFF. DNA of the CDR3: TGTGCCATCAGTGAGTGGTCGGCGGGCAAAAACACTGAAGCTTTCTTT.

CDR3 sequence reads: CASSPGQLEKLFF. The CDR3 bases are TGTGCCAGCTCACCGGGCCAGCTTGAAAAACTGTTTTTT. This chain joins TRBV18 and TRBJ1-4; no definite D call. This CDR3 is built from 13 residues. V was clipped by 3 bases and J by 7 bases, with 9 bases between them. The germline CDR1 and CDR2 sequences are KGHSH and LQKENI.

The CDR3 DNA is TGCGCCAGCAGGAGGGGGGACTCCTACAATGAGCAGTTCTTC. The encoded protein is CASRRGDSYNEQFF. This chain uses TRBV5-1 with TRBJ2-1; either TRBD1 or TRBD2 may supply D (6 bases each). This CDR3 is 14 amino acids long. Germline V gives CDR1 SGHRS, CDR2 YFSETQ. Trimming shortened V by 5 bases and J by 0 bases, and 9 bases separated the two germline ends.

The rearrangement uses TRBV2 and TRBJ1-2; D perhaps matches TRBD1 (5 bases). V was clipped by 9 bases and J by 13 bases, with 24 bases between them. CDR1 is SNHLY and CDR2 is FYNNEI in the germline V gene. The CDR3 has 13 residues. The CDR3 loop reads CARRRDDTLWGTF. As DNA, the CDR3 is TGTGCCAGGCGCCGGGACGACACCCTGTGGGGCACCTTC.

The chain joins TRBV6-5 to TRBJ2-7; 7 bases line up with TRBD2. The CDR3 extends over 16 amino acids. With V trimmed by 0 bases and J by 6 bases, 11 bases remained unmatched. The germline V gene has CDR1 MNHEY and CDR2 SVGAGI. The CDR3 bases are TGTGCCAGCAGTTACTCGACTCCTAGCGGAGGTGGCGAGCAGTACTTC. Encoded protein: CASSYSTPSGGGEQYF.

The chain joins TRBV18 to TRBJ2-1, with TRBD2 identical over 15 bases. The germline V gene encodes CDR1 KGHSH and CDR2 LQKENI. This CDR3 has 17 residues. The J segment lost 7 bases and the V segment lost 3 bases, leaving 7 bases of the junction unmatched. CDR3 bases: TGTGCCAGCTCACCGCTCGGACTAGCGGGAGGGGGAAATGAGCAGTTCTTC. This codes for CASSPLGLAGGGNEQFF.